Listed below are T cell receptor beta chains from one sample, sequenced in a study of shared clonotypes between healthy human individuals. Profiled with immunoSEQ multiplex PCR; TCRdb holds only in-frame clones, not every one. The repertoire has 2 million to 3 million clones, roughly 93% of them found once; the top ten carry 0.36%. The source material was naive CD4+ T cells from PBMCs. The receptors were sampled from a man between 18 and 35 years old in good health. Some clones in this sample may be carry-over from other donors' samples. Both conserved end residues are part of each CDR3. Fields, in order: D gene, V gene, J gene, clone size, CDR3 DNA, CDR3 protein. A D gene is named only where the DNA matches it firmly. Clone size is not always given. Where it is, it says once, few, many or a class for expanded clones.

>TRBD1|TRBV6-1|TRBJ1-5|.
TGTGCCAGCAGTGACCCAACAGGGGGTGCTCAGCCCCAGCATTTT
CASSDPTGGAQPQHF
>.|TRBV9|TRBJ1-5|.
TGTGCCAGCAGCGTTTCTCCGACAGCAAATCAGCCCCAGCATTTT
CASSVSPTANQPQHF
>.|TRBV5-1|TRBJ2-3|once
TGCGCCAGCAGCTTGGGAGGACCTAGCACAGATACGCAGTATTTT
CASSLGGPSTDTQYF
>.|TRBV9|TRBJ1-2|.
TGTGCCAGCAGCGTAGGCCAGGGGTTTGGCTACACCTTC
CASSVGQGFGYTF
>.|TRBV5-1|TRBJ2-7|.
TGCGCCAGCAGCTACAGGGTCCCCCCCTACGAGCAGTACTTC
CASSYRVPPYEQYF
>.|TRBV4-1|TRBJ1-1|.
TGCGCCAGCAGCCAAGATCCGTTCAGAGGGATTAGTGTCACTGAAGCTTTCTTT
CASSQDPFRGISVTEAFF
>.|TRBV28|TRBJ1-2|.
TGTGCCAGCAGCCAAAGGGGGGTTGGCTACACCTTC
CASSQRGVGYTF
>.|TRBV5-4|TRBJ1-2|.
TGTGCCAGCAGCTTGGGCGACGCTCCCTATGGCTACACCTTC
CASSLGDAPYGYTF
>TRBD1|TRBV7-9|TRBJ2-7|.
TGTGCCAGCAGCTTAGACAGGGGTCACGAGCAGTACTTC
CASSLDRGHEQYF
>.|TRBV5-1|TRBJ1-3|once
TGCGCCAGCAGCTTGGAAGCAGGAATGGTTGGAAACACCATATATTTT
CASSLEAGMVGNTIYF
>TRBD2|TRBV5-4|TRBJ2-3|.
TGTGCCAGCACCCCGGGGGGGGCGGGAGGGACAGATACGCAGTATTTT
CASTPGGAGGTDTQYF
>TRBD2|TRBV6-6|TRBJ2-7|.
TGTGCCAGCAGTAACCCCCCGGGGGGACTAGTCCACGAGCAGTACTTC
CASSNPPGGLVHEQYF
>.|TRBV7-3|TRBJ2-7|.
TGTGCCAGCAGCTTAGGGGCGGCGGAATCCTACGAGCAGTACTTC
CASSLGAAESYEQYF
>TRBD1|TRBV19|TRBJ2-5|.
TGTGCCAGTAGGAGTGCGGGGACAGGGGTTGCGGAGACCCAGTACTTC
CASRSAGTGVAETQYF
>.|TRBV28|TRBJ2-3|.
TGTGCCAGCAGTTTCGGTCCAGATACGCAGTATTTT
CASSFGPDTQYF
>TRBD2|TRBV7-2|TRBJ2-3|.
TGTGCCAGCAGCCCTAGCGGGGGGGGCACAGATACGCAGTATTTT
CASSPSGGGTDTQYF
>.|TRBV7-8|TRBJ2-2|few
TGTGCCAGCAGCTTAGCCGGGGAGCTGTTTTTT
CASSLAGELFF
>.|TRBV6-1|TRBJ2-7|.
TGTGCCAGCTCGGCCACTGGAGACGAGCAGTACTTC
CASSATGDEQYF
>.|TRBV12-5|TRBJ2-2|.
TGTGCTAGTGGTTTGGGGGCAGGGGAGCTGTTTTTT
CASGLGAGELFF
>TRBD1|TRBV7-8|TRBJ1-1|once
TGTGCCAGCAGCTCCAGGGGGCGCGGGAACACTGAAGCTTTCTTT
CASSSRGRGNTEAFF
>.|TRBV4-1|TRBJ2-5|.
TGCGCCAGCAGCAGGGTGGCAAGAGAGACCCAGTACTTC
CASSRVARETQYF
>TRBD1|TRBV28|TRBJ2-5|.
TGTGCCAGCAGTACCCTACAGGGGCGCCAAGAGACCCAGTACTTC
CASSTLQGRQETQYF
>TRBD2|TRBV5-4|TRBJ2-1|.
TGTGCCAGCAGCTTGGGCCAGCGGGAGTCCAATGAGCAGTTCTTC
CASSLGQRESNEQFF
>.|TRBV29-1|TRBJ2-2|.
TGCAGCGTTGAGCGGCAGGGCACCGGGGAGCTGTTTTTT
CSVERQGTGELFF
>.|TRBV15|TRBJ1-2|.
TGTGCCACCAGCAGAGATCAGGCCCCCCGCGGTGTCTCCTTC
CATSRDQAPRGVSF
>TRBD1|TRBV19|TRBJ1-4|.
TGTGCCAGTAGTATCGACAGGGGGCGCGGCGAAAAACTGTTTTTT
CASSIDRGRGEKLFF
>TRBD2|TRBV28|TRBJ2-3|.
TGTGCCAGCAGTTTATTACCCCTCCGGCTAGCGGGCTCGCAGGGCACAGATACGCAGTATTTT
CASSLLPLRLAGSQGTDTQYF
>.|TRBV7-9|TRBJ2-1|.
TGTGCCAGCAGCGTCCGGCCCCCAACCCCCTCCAGTGAGCAGTTCTTC
CASSVRPPTPSSEQFF
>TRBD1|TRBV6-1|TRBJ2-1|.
TGTGCCAGCAGTACCGGGACAGTCTCCTACAATGAGCAGTTCTTC
CASSTGTVSYNEQFF
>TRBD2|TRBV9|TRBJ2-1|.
TGTGCCAGCAGCGTAGTGCTAGCGGGAATCAACTCCTACAATGAGCAGTTCTTC
CASSVVLAGINSYNEQFF
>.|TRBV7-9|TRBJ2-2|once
TGTGCCCCCGGGGCAGGGTATGGTTATACGGACACCGGGGAGCTGTTTTTT
CAPGAGYGYTDTGELFF
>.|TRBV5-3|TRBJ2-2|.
TGTGCCAGAAGCTTGGTACTCGGAATGCACACCGGGGAGCTGTTTTTT
CARSLVLGMHTGELFF
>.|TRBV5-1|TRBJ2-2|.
TGCGCCAGCAGCCTACAGGGTCACGGGGAGCTGTTTTTT
CASSLQGHGELFF
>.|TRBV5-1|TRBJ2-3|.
TGCGCCAGCAGCCGGACAGAGGGCCCAGATACGCAGTATTTT
CASSRTEGPDTQYF
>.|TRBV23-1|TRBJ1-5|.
TGCGCCAGCAGTCTCTCTGACTCGACAGAGTATTCCAATCAGCCCCAGCATTTT
CASSLSDSTEYSNQPQHF
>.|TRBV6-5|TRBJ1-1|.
TGTGCCAGCACCTACCGGGGGGAGAACACTGAAGCTTTCTTT
CASTYRGENTEAFF
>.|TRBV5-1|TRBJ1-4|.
TGCGCCAGCAGCGGGGGGCCTAATGAAAAACTGTTTTTT
CASSGGPNEKLFF
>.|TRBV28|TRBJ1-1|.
TGTGCCAGCAGGGGAAGAAGCTTGGGGCGGGACACTGAAGCTTTCTTT
CASRGRSLGRDTEAFF
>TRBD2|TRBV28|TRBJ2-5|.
TGTGCCAGCAGCCTAGCGGGAAGTGGGGAAAAGACCCAGTACTTC
CASSLAGSGEKTQYF
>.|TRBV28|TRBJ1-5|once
TGTGCCGGCACAGGTATCGGCAATCAGCCCCAGCATTTT
CAGTGIGNQPQHF
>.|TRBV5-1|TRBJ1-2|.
TGCGCCAGCAGCTTGGCGGCAGCCGAGTACTATGGCTACACCTTC
CASSLAAAEYYGYTF
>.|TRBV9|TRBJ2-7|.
TGTGCCAGCAGCGTAGGGTTAGGGGGAGACCCCTACGAGCAGTACTTC
CASSVGLGGDPYEQYF
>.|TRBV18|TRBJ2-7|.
TGTGCCAGCTCACTCGCGCGGGGTCTCGACGAGCAGTACTTC
CASSLARGLDEQYF
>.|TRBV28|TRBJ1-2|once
TGTGCCAGCAGTGAGGGGCCTCCAAGGGGCTACACCTTC
CASSEGPPRGYTF